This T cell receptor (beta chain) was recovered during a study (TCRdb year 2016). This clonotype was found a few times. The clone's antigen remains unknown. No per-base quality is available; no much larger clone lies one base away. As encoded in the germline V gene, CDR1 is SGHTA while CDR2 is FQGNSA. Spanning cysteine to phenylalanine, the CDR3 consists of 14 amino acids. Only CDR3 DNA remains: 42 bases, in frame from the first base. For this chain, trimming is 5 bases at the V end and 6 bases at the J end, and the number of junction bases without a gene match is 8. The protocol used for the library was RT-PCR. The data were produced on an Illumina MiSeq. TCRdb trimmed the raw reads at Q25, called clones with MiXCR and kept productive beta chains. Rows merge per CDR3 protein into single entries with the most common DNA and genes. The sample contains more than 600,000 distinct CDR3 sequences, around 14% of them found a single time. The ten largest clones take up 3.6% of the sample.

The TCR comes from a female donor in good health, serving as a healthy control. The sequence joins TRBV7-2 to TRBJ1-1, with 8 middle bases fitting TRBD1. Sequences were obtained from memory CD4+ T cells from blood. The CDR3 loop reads CASSQGAYDSEAFF. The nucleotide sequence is TGTGCCAGCAGCCAGGGGGCTTACGACTCTGAAGCTTTCTTT. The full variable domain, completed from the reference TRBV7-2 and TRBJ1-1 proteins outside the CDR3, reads GAGVSQSPSNKVTEKGKDVELRCDPISGHTALYWYRQSLGQGLEFLIYFQGNSAPDKSGLPSDRFSAERTGGSVSTLTIQRTQQEDSAVYLCASSQGAYDSEAFFGQGTRLTVV.